Following are 10 T cell receptor beta chains from one sample sequenced in a study of blood T cell repertoires in COVID-19. Sequencing was performed with immunoSEQ multiplex PCR; in TCRdb, only in-frame clones are kept and a portion is missing. The sample yields approximately 150,000 clones, about 83% seen once. The material sequenced was peripheral blood. The receptors were gathered from a human donor in a cohort sampled during active COVID-19.

This chain links TRBV7-9 with TRBJ2-7; tentative D call: TRBD2 (7 bases). Germline V lookup: CDR1 SEHNR, CDR2 FQNEAQ (reference sequence). V lost 5 bases, J lost 5 bases, and 16 bases lay in between. This CDR3 comprises 14 residues. The chain's CDR3 is CASSPKGGGHEQYF. CDR3 coding DNA: TGTGCCAGCAGCCCAAAGGGGGGGGGACACGAGCAGTACTTC.

The genes are TRBV7-2 and TRBJ2-1, with 8 nucleotides matching TRBD2. With V trimmed by 6 bases and J by 7 bases, 11 bases remained unmatched. Germline V CDR1 and CDR2: SGHTA, FQGNSA. CDR3 length: 15 residues. The CDR3 reads CASRALRLAFNEQFF. The CDR3 DNA reads as TGTGCCAGCAGAGCGCTGAGACTAGCGTTTAATGAGCAGTTCTTC.

This chain links TRBV7-2 with TRBJ2-5; TRBD2 matches at 8 bases. Germline V lookup: CDR1 SGHTA, CDR2 FQGNSA. V shed 5 bases, J shed 5 bases, and the junction held 13 bases outside the gene matches. This CDR3 comprises 16 residues. CDR3 sequence: CASSPRGGAGRETQYF. The CDR3 DNA is TGTGCCAGCAGCCCCCGGGGGGGGGCGGGGAGGGAGACCCAGTACTTC.

The V gene is TRBV5-1, the J gene TRBJ2-6; weak D call: TRBD1 (5 bases). The V gene lost 4 bases and the J gene lost 1 base, with 9 bases spanning the gap. Germline CDR1 and CDR2: SGHRS and YFSETQ. The CDR3 spans 15 residues. CDR3 in DNA: TGCGCCAGCAGCGGCCAGGGTTCTGGGGCCAACGTCCTGACTTTC. Its protein is CASSGQGSGANVLTF.

The V and J genes are TRBV10-3 and TRBJ2-5, with 11 bases lining up with TRBD2. Germline CDR1 reads ENHRY; CDR2 reads SYGVKD. The CDR3 is made up of 15 amino acids. The V segment lost 6 bases and the J segment 5 bases; nucleotides outside the gene matches: 8. CDR3 loop: CAIRGALAGEETQYF. The CDR3 nucleotides read TGTGCCATCAGGGGGGCACTAGCGGGGGAGGAGACCCAGTACTTC.

The chain is built from TRBV5-6 and TRBJ1-4; the match to TRBD1 covers 10 bases. The germline V gene has CDR1 SGHDT and CDR2 YYEEEE. J gave up 4 bases and V 4 bases, and 7 bases lay outside the gene matches. This CDR3 is built from 16 residues. CDR3: CASSVTGGSDNEKLFF. The CDR3 bases are TGTGCCAGCAGCGTGACAGGGGGCTCGGATAATGAAAAACTGTTTTTT.

This chain connects TRBV6-2 or TRBV6-3 to TRBJ1-2, with a weak D call TRBD1 (5 bases). The CDR3 loop spans 13 amino acids. The V gene's germline CDR1 is MNHEY and CDR2 SVGEGT. V was shortened by 4 bases and J by 4 bases, with 10 bases between the two germline ends. The DNA for the CDR3 is TGTGCCAGCAGTTTCGGGGGAGGCTATGGCTACACCTTC. It codes for CASSFGGGYGYTF.

This clone appeared once. The chain uses TRBV3-1 (or the pseudogene TRBV3-2) and TRBJ2-2; 8 positions match TRBD2. There are 18 residues in the CDR3. CDR1 and CDR2 from the germline V gene are LGHDT and YNNKEL (reference sequence). V lost 3 bases, J lost 3 bases, and 12 bases stayed unmatched. The CDR3: CASSHRGSGIRDTGELFF. The DNA of the CDR3 is TGTGCCAGCAGCCACCGAGGTAGCGGGATTAGGGACACCGGGGAGCTGTTTTTT.

This clone came up a few times. The chain employs TRBV7-9 and TRBJ2-5; 7 positions match TRBD2. The germline CDR1 and CDR2 sequences are SEHNR and FQNEAQ (reference sequence). The CDR3 is 15 residues long. The trim removed 3 bases at V and 1 base at J, leaving 5 bases unmatched. The CDR3 DNA reads as TGTGCCAGCAGCTTTCCAGCGGGACCCCAAGAGACCCAGTACTTC. Translated, it gives CASSFPAGPQETQYF.

DNA for the CDR3: TGTGCCAGCAGCACAGAGGGAGACAATGAGCAGTTCTTC. Residues: CASSTEGDNEQFF. The chain couples TRBV7-3 to TRBJ2-1, with D perhaps TRBD2 (5 bases). V dropped 5 bases and J dropped 5 bases, with 10 bases sitting between them. Germline V gene data show CDR1 as SGHTA and CDR2 as FQGTGA. CDR3 length: 13 amino acids.